Listed below are T cell receptor beta chains from one sample, sequenced in a study of T-cell memory formation after mild COVID-19. From the 5' RACE reads, TCRdb called clonotypes with MiXCR, one entry per CDR3 protein. This table holds roughly 320,000 distinct CDR3 sequences, under 30% found once. The specimen sequenced was PBMCs or a T cell subset sorted from them (not recorded which). These receptors were obtained from an adult woman who had mild COVID-19 (a few samples of this study predate the infection). Cell type and time point are not known. The conserved cysteine and the conserved F or W are not part of the CDR3 here. The order of the fields is J gene, V gene, clone size, CDR3 protein. A clone size is listed for some rows: how often the clone was seen (once, few, many), or a class if it is expanded.

J: TRBJ2-3
V: TRBV7-8
size: NA
CDR3: ASSLEVSVPRLVPWYTQY

J: TRBJ2-5
V: TRBV6-1
size: few
CDR3: ASRAGPYFATQY

J: TRBJ2-7
V: TRBV29-1
size: NA
CDR3: SVGGVSAYEQY

J: TRBJ2-2
V: TRBV7-2
size: few
CDR3: ASSSLAGVTGELF

J: TRBJ1-1
V: TRBV6-4
size: NA
CDR3: ASSDSGGTAEDF

J: TRBJ2-1
V: TRBV4-2
size: few
CDR3: ASSPPQGSGSYNEQF

J: TRBJ2-6
V: TRBV5-1
size: NA
CDR3: ASRSTSSGANVLT

J: TRBJ1-1
V: TRBV7-9
size: NA
CDR3: ASSLNRGWGTEAF

J: TRBJ2-2
V: TRBV7-6
size: few
CDR3: ASSIHTGELF

J: TRBJ2-1
V: TRBV20-1
size: few
CDR3: SARERLAGEKVSYNEQF

J: TRBJ2-3
V: TRBV6-5
size: few
CDR3: ASSKLAGGPPQY

J: TRBJ1-5
V: TRBV25-1
size: NA
CDR3: ASTHGGDRNQPQH

J: TRBJ1-1
V: TRBV7-6
size: few
CDR3: ASSLDLTLQGDTEAF

J: TRBJ2-5
V: TRBV5-5
size: NA
CDR3: ASSLMAGAYQETQY

J: TRBJ2-1
V: TRBV4-3
size: NA
CDR3: ASSQDPLSGAYNEQF

J: TRBJ2-5
V: TRBV11-3
size: NA
CDR3: ASSSTGRETQY

J: TRBJ1-1
V: TRBV3-1
size: once
CDR3: ASSQDLHTRTEAF